Listed below are T cell receptor beta chains from one sample, sequenced in a study of T cells in Graves' hyperthyroidism and ophthalmopathy. TCRdb reanalysed the multiplex PCR reads using MiXCR and keeps one entry per CDR3 protein. The sample yields over 500,000 distinct CDR3 sequences, 17% seen once. What was sequenced was blood. The receptors here all came from a woman aged 18-30 years with Graves' ophthalmopathy. Both conserved end residues are trimmed from each CDR3. The order of the fields is V gene, CDR3 protein.

v_call: TRBV7-3; cdr3_aa: ASSLNWDSYNEQF
v_call: TRBV28; cdr3_aa: ASSKTGTTITDTQY
v_call: TRBV6-4; cdr3_aa: ASSDELNGEQF
v_call: TRBV5-4; cdr3_aa: ASSLSRVPRHEQF
v_call: TRBV28; cdr3_aa: ASSSGLDTDTQY
v_call: TRBV20-1; cdr3_aa: SAVTGTGSTDTQY
v_call: TRBV20-1; cdr3_aa: SALRGSSYNEQF
v_call: TRBV4-1; cdr3_aa: ASSQIAEAPTDTQY
v_call: TRBV28; cdr3_aa: ASSFNAGGEESYNEQF
v_call: TRBV12-3/TRBV12-4; cdr3_aa: ASSPSRDTVPYEQY
v_call: TRBV6-2/TRBV6-3; cdr3_aa: ASSYSLRVGDETQY
v_call: TRBV3-1; cdr3_aa: ASSQGSLTKEKLF
v_call: TRBV28; cdr3_aa: ASSPLFAGRGNEQY
v_call: TRBV10-3; cdr3_aa: AISPPGTGYNEQF
v_call: TRBV30; cdr3_aa: AWSPGNIMGDYEQY
v_call: TRBV6-6; cdr3_aa: ASSYLMPAGADEQF
v_call: TRBV19; cdr3_aa: ASKTTSGSYEQY
v_call: TRBV19; cdr3_aa: ASSLWGSAYEQY
v_call: TRBV2; cdr3_aa: ASKVETSGGWASYEQY
v_call: TRBV7-9; cdr3_aa: ASRNGQGSGNTIY
v_call: TRBV3-1; cdr3_aa: ASRSPGQGYSPLH
v_call: TRBV7-3; cdr3_aa: ASSSQGASGELF
v_call: TRBV28; cdr3_aa: ASSLWAGTGDGYT
v_call: TRBV28; cdr3_aa: ASSLIGWTGGYQPQH
v_call: TRBV13; cdr3_aa: ASSVRLAQTDTQY
v_call: TRBV24-1; cdr3_aa: ATSSDRGWDTQY
v_call: TRBV28; cdr3_aa: ASSLIGWTGGYEQETQY
v_call: TRBV20-1; cdr3_aa: SARGLAFNEQL
v_call: TRBV13; cdr3_aa: ASSRDFNGYNSPLH
v_call: TRBV20-1; cdr3_aa: SASGGFNIQY
v_call: TRBV28; cdr3_aa: ASSSPQSSYNEQF
v_call: TRBV29-1; cdr3_aa: SVQGGWDEQY
v_call: TRBV30; cdr3_aa: AWSSTNLMGYT
v_call: TRBV29-1; cdr3_aa: SVSRLKNTEAF
v_call: TRBV10-3; cdr3_aa: AISESSRTHYGYT
v_call: TRBV6-2/TRBV6-3; cdr3_aa: ASSVTGVSGNTIY
v_call: TRBV30; cdr3_aa: AWSDGSRAGGDEQF
v_call: TRBV9; cdr3_aa: ASSLGSELRSYEQY
v_call: TRBV20-1; cdr3_aa: STGGASGNVEQF
v_call: TRBV12-5; cdr3_aa: ASGSRSWGRDTGELF
v_call: TRBV19; cdr3_aa: ASSPGQTYSNQPQH
v_call: TRBV24-1; cdr3_aa: ATSEGPGQETQY
v_call: TRBV18; cdr3_aa: ASSPLSTGGDTQY
v_call: TRBV11-2; cdr3_aa: ASSSPPGRENYGYT
v_call: TRBV2; cdr3_aa: ASSGVLGNGYT
v_call: TRBV10-3; cdr3_aa: AISETWDSYPKNIQY
v_call: TRBV7-3; cdr3_aa: ASSLTGGTGTEAF
v_call: TRBV11-2; cdr3_aa: ASSPGGTPFRNEQY
v_call: TRBV28; cdr3_aa: ASSLTAPLNTEAF
v_call: TRBV28; cdr3_aa: ASRSVYGSFEQY
v_call: TRBV4-3; cdr3_aa: ASSQPGFSGNTIY
v_call: TRBV12-3/TRBV12-4; cdr3_aa: ASSWGTLNTGAF
v_call: TRBV28; cdr3_aa: ASTGTGKNEQY
v_call: TRBV28; cdr3_aa: ASRRKLAALTDTQY
v_call: TRBV10-3; cdr3_aa: AISESAGAYYGYT
v_call: TRBV6-1; cdr3_aa: ASAEREWEETQY
v_call: TRBV30; cdr3_aa: AWMGVQSSYEQY
v_call: TRBV20-1; cdr3_aa: SARDRGGDGETQY